This T cell receptor (beta chain) derives from a study of OX40 agonist ivuxolimab in advanced cancers. Study context: It was permissible to have had prior anti-PD-1, anti-PD-L1 or anti-CTLA-4 therapy, and approximately 38% had some.

With 2 bases removed from V and 0 bases from J, the gap between germline ends came to 10 bases. The CDR3 is 16 residues long. The germline V gene encodes CDR1 KGHSH and CDR2 LQKENI. Using immunoSEQ multiplex PCR, the repertoire was profiled, and TCRdb retains in-frame clones only, with some absent. The sample contains roughly 80,000 clones, approximately 86% of which appear only once. This sequence joins TRBV18 and TRBJ2-2; D possibly corresponds to TRBD1 (6 bases). The receptor was derived from an adult with an advanced solid tumor such as melanoma, head and neck, liver or kidney cancer. The sample was CD4+ or CD8+ T cells sorted from blood, taken in a trial of the OX40 agonist ivuxolimab. CDR3 protein: CASSPNRDANTGELFF. DNA for the CDR3: TGTGCCAGCTCACCAAACAGGGACGCGAACACCGGGGAGCTGTTTTTT.